These 30 T cell receptor beta chains came from one sample sequenced in a study of neurological immune-mediated disorders. MiXCR was run by TCRdb on the 5' RACE reads, yielding one entry per CDR3 protein. The table shows 55,000 to 75,000 distinct CDR3 sequences, with over 2% occurring only once. The specimen sequenced was PBMCs. The receptor set was obtained from a man aged 45 to 65 with multiple sclerosis.

There are many counts of this clonotype. J is TRBJ2-1 and V is TRBV7-2; 10 nucleotides agree with TRBD1. Germline CDR1 and CDR2: SGHTA and FQGNSA. This CDR3 has 16 residues. J gave up 6 bases and V 10 bases, and 15 bases lay outside the gene matches. CDR3 nucleotides: TGTGCCACAGCAGTGAACCCCGGGACAGGGGTCAATGAGCAGTTCTTC. It specifies CATAVNPGTGVNEQFF.

The table lists this clonotype with many counts. The chain joins TRBV12-3 or TRBV12-4 to TRBJ2-5; 7 nucleotides match TRBD1. J was trimmed by 5 bases and V by 5 bases; bases with no gene match: 8. The CDR3 runs to 14 residues. The CDR3 spells CASSTTGDVETQYF. CDR3 in DNA: TGTGCCAGCAGTACAACAGGGGATGTGGAGACCCAGTACTTC.

The table lists this clonotype with many counts. The V call is TRBV29-1, the J call TRBJ2-3; D is unresolved. The CDR3 contains 10 residues. Germline CDR1 and CDR2: SQVTM and ANQGSEA. Trimming cost V 4 bases and J 5 bases, with 4 bases left between them. The CDR3 coding sequence is TGCAGCGTTGCCGAAGATACGCAGTATTTT. It translates to CSVAEDTQYF.

Many counts were recorded for this clonotype. This chain connects TRBV6-5 to TRBJ2-1, with D possibly matching TRBD2 (5 bases). The germline V gene encodes CDR1 MNHEY and CDR2 SVGAGI. The CDR3 has 12 amino acids. Trimming cost V 6 bases and J 8 bases, with 11 bases left between them. The CDR3 region is CASRRGNHEQFF. CDR3 nucleotide sequence: TGTGCCAGCAGGAGAGGGAACCATGAGCAGTTCTTC.

This clonotype was seen repeatedly, ten times or more. DNA of the CDR3: TGCGCCAGCAGTGACCAGGGGGCATACAATCAGCCCCAGCATTTT. It yields the protein CASSDQGAYNQPQHF. The rearrangement joins TRBV10-2 to TRBJ1-5, with TRBD1 identical over 8 bases. Germline-derived CDR1 and CDR2 are WSHSY and SAAADI. There are 15 residues in the CDR3. The V gene end was trimmed by 3 bases and the J gene end by 3 bases; junction bases not matched to a gene: 4.

In this sample, this clonotype turned up many times. The rearrangement joins TRBV20-1 to TRBJ2-3; 7 bases are shared with TRBD1. J lost 1 base, V lost 8 bases, and 9 bases had no gene match. Germline V gene data show CDR1 as DFQATT and CDR2 as SNEGSKA (reference sequence). The CDR3 consists of 14 residues. The CDR3 DNA is TGCAGTACCACGACAGGGCGGGGCACAGATACGCAGTATTTT. As protein: CSTTTGRGTDTQYF.

This clonotype was seen at least ten times. The rearrangement links TRBV20-1 to TRBJ2-6, with 8 bases aligning to TRBD1. Losses at the gene ends were 5 bases for V and 4 bases for J; bases not matched to a gene: 10. This CDR3 comprises 16 residues. Germline V gene sequence: CDR1 DFQATT, CDR2 SNEGSKA (reference sequence). The CDR3 DNA is TGCAGTGCTCGCTTCTTCCAGGGGGCCGGGGCCAACGTCCTGACTTTC. It encodes CSARFFQGAGANVLTF.

The sample holds many counts of this clonotype. The rearrangement links TRBV29-1 to TRBJ2-2, with 9 bases fitting TRBD1. There are 14 residues in the CDR3. Trimming took 8 bases from V and 1 from J; bases not matched to a gene: 5. Germline CDR1 is SQVTM and CDR2 is ANQGSEA. CDR3 amino acids: CSLRTGENTGELFF. In nucleotides, the CDR3 is TGCAGCCTTCGGACAGGGGAGAACACCGGGGAGCTGTTTTTT.

This clonotype was recorded at least ten times. V and J are TRBV5-1 and TRBJ2-1; the D gene is possibly TRBD2 (7 bases). Germline-derived CDR1 and CDR2 are SGHRS and YFSETQ. The CDR3 extends over 16 amino acids. The V end was cut by 0 bases, the J end by 4 bases, with 14 bases between. CDR3 DNA: TGCGCCAGCAGCTTGGGTGGGGGGGCCGGATACAATGAGCAGTTCTTC. It translates to CASSLGGGAGYNEQFF.

The rearrangement uses TRBV9 and TRBJ2-1; D gene uncertain. Germline V CDR1 and CDR2: SGDLS, YYNGEE. CDR3 length: 14 amino acids. V was shortened by 0 bases and J by 0 bases, with 4 bases between the two germline ends. CDR3 sequence: CASSVESSYNEQFF. In DNA form, the CDR3 reads TGTGCCAGCAGCGTAGAGAGCTCCTACAATGAGCAGTTCTTC.

This clonotype showed up many times. The chain employs TRBV6-2 or TRBV6-3 and TRBJ2-1, with 9 positions matching TRBD1. Germline V CDR1 and CDR2: MNHEY, SVGEGT. The CDR3 has 16 amino acids. V shed 5 bases, J shed 0 bases, and the junction held 5 bases outside the gene matches. CDR3 bases: TGTGCCAGCAGTCTGCCGGGACAGGGCTCCTACAATGAGCAGTTCTTC. Its protein is CASSLPGQGSYNEQFF.

This clonotype has ten or more counts. The gene calls are TRBV5-1 and TRBJ1-3, with D maybe TRBD1 (6 bases). The V and J ends lost 0 bases and 7 bases respectively, with 11 bases between them. Germline CDR1 and CDR2: SGHRS and YFSETQ. CDR3 length equals 14 residues. The CDR3 sequence is CASSLGQRGNTIYF. The CDR3 DNA sequence: TGCGCCAGCAGCTTGGGGCAAAGGGGGAACACCATATATTTT.

The table lists this clonotype with many counts. V gene TRBV12-3 or TRBV12-4 combines with J gene TRBJ2-2, with unresolved D. The V end lost 4 bases, the J end lost 5 bases, and 8 bases lay between the germline ends. The CDR3 length is 13 residues. The CDR3 sequence is CASSSNPTGELFF. Written as DNA, the CDR3 is TGTGCCAGCAGTTCAAATCCTACCGGGGAGCTGTTTTTT.

This clonotype is medium-sized (0.01 to 0.1%) within its sample. This chain uses TRBV3-1 with TRBJ2-6; tentatively, D is TRBD1 (5 bases). V lost 4 bases, J lost 0 bases, and 7 bases lay in between. There are 15 residues in the CDR3. CDR1 LGHDT and CDR2 YNNKEL come from the germline V gene (reference sequence). The CDR3 loop is CASSLDSSGANVLTF. CDR3 sequence (DNA): TGTGCCAGCAGCCTTGACAGCTCTGGGGCCAACGTCCTGACTTTC.

This clonotype was counted many times. The CDR3 protein is CASSLSLAELDEQFF. Here the CDR3 DNA reads TGTGCCAGCAGCTTAAGTCTAGCGGAGCTTGATGAGCAGTTCTTC. The chain links TRBV7-9 to TRBJ2-1, with 7 bases lining up with TRBD2. Germline V gene lookup returns CDR1 SEHNR and CDR2 FQNEAQ (reference sequence). The V and J ends lost 2 bases and 8 bases, in that order; junction bases with no gene match: 9. This CDR3 contains 15 residues.

This clonotype was observed at least ten times. This chain joins TRBV28 and TRBJ2-7, with 11 positions matching TRBD2. Germline trimming cut 5 bases from V and 1 base from J; bases unmatched to any gene: 4. Germline loops: CDR1 MDHEN, CDR2 SYDVKM. This CDR3 has 15 residues. As DNA, the CDR3 is TGTGCCAGCAGTCCACTAGCGGGGGTATCCTACGAGCAGTACTTC. Translating it yields CASSPLAGVSYEQYF.

This clonotype was recorded at least ten times. The chain is built from TRBV3-1 and TRBJ1-2; perhaps TRBD1 as D (5 bases). CDR1 and CDR2 from the germline V gene are LGHDT and YNNKEL (reference sequence). Deletions cut 0 bases from V and 4 bases from J, with 9 bases between. The CDR3 is 14 amino acids. The CDR3 spells CASSQEAGSYGYTF. In DNA form, the CDR3 reads TGTGCCAGCAGCCAAGAAGCAGGGAGCTATGGCTACACCTTC.

In this sample, this clonotype turned up many times. The gene calls are TRBV7-2 and TRBJ2-5, with 9 bases aligning to TRBD2. The germline V gene encodes CDR1 SGHTA and CDR2 FQGNSA. The CDR3 totals 16 residues. The ends lost 5 bases at V and 4 bases at J; junction bases unmatched: 11. For the CDR3, the DNA is TGTGCCAGCAGCCCGATGGCTAGCGGGGTCGGAGAGACCCAGTACTTC. Translating it yields CASSPMASGVGETQYF.

This clonotype was seen repeatedly, ten times or more. This sequence joins TRBV6-5 and TRBJ2-3; TRBD2 matches at 9 bases. Germline V gene lookup returns CDR1 MNHEY and CDR2 SVGAGI. The CDR3 loop spans 16 amino acids. Losses at the gene ends were 0 bases for V and 5 bases for J; bases not matched to a gene: 6. CDR3 region: CASSYSGGGAIDTQYF. CDR3 DNA sequence: TGTGCCAGCAGTTACTCGGGCGGGGGGGCGATAGATACGCAGTATTTT.

This clonotype was counted many times. The chain uses TRBV12-3 or TRBV12-4 and TRBJ2-1; 7 bases agree with TRBD2. The length of the CDR3 is 15 residues. V shed 6 bases, J shed 4 bases, and the junction held 9 bases outside the gene matches. In DNA form, the CDR3 reads TGTGCCAGCAGACCTCTTGGCGGGGGATACAATGAGCAGTTCTTC. This codes for CASRPLGGGYNEQFF.

There are many counts of this clonotype. This rearrangement joins TRBV6-2 or TRBV6-3 to TRBJ2-2; no reliable D call. This CDR3 contains 16 residues. Trimming stripped 7 bases from V and 0 bases from J, with 15 bases between. Germline CDR1 is MNHEY and CDR2 is SVGEGT. CDR3 region: CASIHRARANTGELFF. The CDR3 DNA is TGTGCCAGCATCCACCGGGCGCGAGCGAACACCGGGGAGCTGTTTTTT.

This clonotype was observed at least ten times. The chain has TRBV5-4 and TRBJ1-1; unclear D gene. CDR3 length equals 16 residues. Deletions cut 0 bases from V and 0 bases from J, with 12 bases between. The V gene's germline CDR1 is SGHNT and CDR2 YYREEE (reference sequence). The CDR3 reads CASSLETVTLNTEAFF. The CDR3 DNA reads as TGTGCCAGCAGCTTGGAGACGGTTACACTGAACACTGAAGCTTTCTTT. Together with reference TRBV5-4 and TRBJ1-1, the CDR3 gives the full variable domain: ETGVTQSPTHLIKTRGQQVTLRCSSQSGHNTVSWYQQALGQGPQFIFQYYREEENGRGNFPPRFSGLQFPNYSSELNVNALELDDSALYLCASSLETVTLNTEAFFGQGTRLTVV.

Many counts were recorded for this clonotype. The chain is built from TRBV5-6 and TRBJ1-5; D is unresolved. Trimming took 6 bases from V and 7 from J, leaving 5 bases between them. CDR1 SGHDT and CDR2 YYEEEE come from the germline V gene. The CDR3 totals 10 residues. CDR3 bases: TGTGCCAGCAATGGGCAGCCCCAGCATTTT. As protein: CASNGQPQHF.

This clonotype was detected ten times or more. This chain links TRBV4-3 with TRBJ2-7; 8 bases are a match to TRBD1. V dropped 4 bases and J dropped 4; count of bases not matched to a gene: 3. CDR1 is LGHNA and CDR2 is YSLEER in the germline V gene. There are 13 residues in the CDR3. The CDR3 sequence: CASSPDRDYEQYF. DNA for the CDR3: TGCGCCAGCAGCCCGGACAGGGATTACGAGCAGTACTTC.

This clonotype was seen many times. The chain is built from TRBV20-1 and TRBJ1-5; TRBD1 aligns across 7 bases. V lost 0 bases and J lost 7; bases outside the gene matches: 6. The CDR3 runs 14 residues. Germline CDR1 is DFQATT and CDR2 is SNEGSKA (reference sequence). The CDR3 loop is CSARDLTGDQPQHF. CDR3 coding DNA: TGCAGTGCTAGAGATTTAACAGGGGACCAGCCCCAGCATTTT.

This clonotype was seen repeatedly, ten times or more. The chain combines TRBV27 with TRBJ1-1, with D unresolved. The V and J ends lost 6 bases and 4 bases respectively, with 15 bases between them. This CDR3 comprises 14 residues. The germline V gene encodes CDR1 MNHEY and CDR2 SMNVEV (reference sequence). The CDR3 here is CASSTRGLGTEAFF. Written as DNA, the CDR3 is TGTGCCAGCAGCACGAGAGGATTAGGCACTGAAGCTTTCTTT.

This clonotype showed up many times. The rearrangement uses TRBV6-2 or TRBV6-3 and TRBJ2-3, with D possibly called TRBD1 or TRBD2 (5 bases each). Trimming removed 4 bases from V and 8 bases from J, with 13 bases in between. This CDR3 region has 13 residues. CDR1 and CDR2 (germline): MNHEY, SVGEGT. In nucleotides, the CDR3 is TGTGCCAGCAGTTCCTGGAGGCAGGGTACGCAGTATTTT. Translated, it gives CASSSWRQGTQYF.

For this clonotype: The junction does not match germline at one end; this may be a read error. The V gene is TRBV18, the J gene TRBJ1-5; D gene unclear. Germline V gene data show CDR1 as KGHSH and CDR2 as LQKENI. The CDR3 contains 14 residues. DNA of the CDR3: TGTGCCAGCTCGCCCGCCCCCCGGGATAAGACCCAGAATTTT. It translates to CASSPAPRDKTQNF.

This clonotype was found many times. The genes are TRBV12-3 or TRBV12-4 and TRBJ2-6, with D possibly TRBD2 on 6 matching bases. This CDR3 comprises 16 residues. V lost 1 base and J 1 base, leaving 8 bases between the germline ends. This CDR3 reads CASSLGRGSGANVLTF. The CDR3 bases are TGTGCCAGCAGTTTAGGTCGGGGGTCTGGGGCCAACGTCCTGACTTTC.

This clonotype was recorded a few times. V and J are TRBV7-6 and TRBJ2-1; 8 nucleotides line up with TRBD2. CDR3 length: 20 residues. The V gene end was trimmed by 5 bases and the J gene end by 0 bases; junction bases not matched to a gene: 18. Germline loops: CDR1 SGHVS, CDR2 FNYEAQ. This CDR3 is CASSPRGRGGSSSSYNEQFF. The CDR3 DNA reads TGTGCCAGCAGCCCCCGGGGGCGCGGGGGGTCCTCGAGCTCCTACAATGAGCAGTTCTTC.